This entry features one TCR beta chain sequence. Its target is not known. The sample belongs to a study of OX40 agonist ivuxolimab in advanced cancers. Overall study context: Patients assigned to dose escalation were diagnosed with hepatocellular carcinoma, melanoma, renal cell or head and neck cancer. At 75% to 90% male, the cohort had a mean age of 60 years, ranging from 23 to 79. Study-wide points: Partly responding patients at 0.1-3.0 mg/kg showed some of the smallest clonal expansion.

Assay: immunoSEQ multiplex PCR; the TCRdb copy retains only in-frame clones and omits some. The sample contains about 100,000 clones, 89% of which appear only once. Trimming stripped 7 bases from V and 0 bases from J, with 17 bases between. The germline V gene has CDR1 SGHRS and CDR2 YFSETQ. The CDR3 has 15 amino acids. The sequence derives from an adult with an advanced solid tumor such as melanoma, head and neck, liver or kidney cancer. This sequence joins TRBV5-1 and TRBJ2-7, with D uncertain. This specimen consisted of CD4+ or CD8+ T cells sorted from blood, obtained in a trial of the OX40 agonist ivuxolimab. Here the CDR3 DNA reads TGCGCCAGCCGACGCTCGACACTCGACTCCTACGAGCAGTACTTC. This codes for CASRRSTLDSYEQYF.